This T cell receptor beta chain was recovered during a study of T cells in Graves' hyperthyroidism and ophthalmopathy. Germline assignment: CDR1 SGHRS and CDR2 YFSETQ. The J segment lost 6 bases and the V segment lost 0 bases, leaving 8 bases of the junction unmatched. CDR3 length: 15 amino acids. The sample holds a few counts of this clonotype. Exclusion of a patient resulted from uncontrolled infection, other autoimmune disease, pregnancy or lactation. PBMCs stemmed from over 7.5 ml fresh peripheral blood. Amplification of TCR beta CDR3 regions was performed using RNA transcripts as template. RT-PCR in the first round (using the HTBI primer set) targeted the TCR CDR3. TCRdb reprocessed the multiplex PCR reads with MiXCR, giving one entry per CDR3 protein. The repertoire holds some 800,000 distinct CDR3 sequences, with over 35% as singletons.

This chain links TRBV5-1 with TRBJ1-1, with 7 bases aligning to TRBD1. This receptor was taken from a man between 18 and 35 years old with Graves' hyperthyroidism. Sample: blood. The CDR3 protein is CASSLGRQGGAEAFF. CDR3 DNA sequence: TGCGCCAGCAGCTTGGGGAGACAGGGCGGAGCTGAAGCTTTCTTT. The variable domain in full, with the rest retrieved from reference TRBV5-1 and TRBJ1-1, is KAGVTQTPRYLIKTRGQQVTLSCSPISGHRSVSWYQQTPGQGLQFLFEYFSETQRNKGNFPGRFSGRQFSNSRSEMNVSTLELGDSALYLCASSLGRQGGAEAFFGQGTRLTVV.